The sequence of this TCR beta chain was determined in a study of T-cell reconstitution after alpha-beta-depleted transplantation in children. A library of TCRbeta sequences, prepared with unique molecular identifiers, was generated. Each CDR3 protein gets one entry after TCRdb re-called the PCR reads with MiXCR. The sample gives hundreds of thousands of distinct CDR3 sequences, around 17% of which show up once; approximately 1% is in the top ten. There are 10 residues in the CDR3. CDR1 is SQVTM and CDR2 is ANQGSEA in the germline V gene. V gave up 1 base and J gave up 6 bases, with 4 bases separating them. In its sample, this clonotype was seen a few times.

The material sequenced was PBMCs from the stem cell graft donor, taken from the stem cell graft. The sequence came from a human donor who donated a stem cell graft to a child with acute myeloid leukemia. J is TRBJ2-7 and V is TRBV29-1, with D uncertain. The chain's CDR3 is CSVEGPEQYF. The CDR3 bases are TGCAGCGTTGAAGGACCCGAGCAGTACTTC.